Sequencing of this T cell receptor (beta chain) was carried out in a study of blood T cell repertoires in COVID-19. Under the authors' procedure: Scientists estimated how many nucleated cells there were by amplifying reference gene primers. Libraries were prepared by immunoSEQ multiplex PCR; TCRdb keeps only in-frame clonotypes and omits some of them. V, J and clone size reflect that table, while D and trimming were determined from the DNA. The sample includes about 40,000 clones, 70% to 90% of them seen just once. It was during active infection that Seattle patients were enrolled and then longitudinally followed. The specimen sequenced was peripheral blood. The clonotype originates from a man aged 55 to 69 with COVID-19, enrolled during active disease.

This chain's CDR3 is CASGLPVNYGYTF. The CDR3, as DNA: TGTGCTAGTGGTTTGCCAGTTAACTATGGCTACACCTTC. The rearrangement joins TRBV12-5 to TRBJ1-2; D is undetermined. V lost 2 bases and J 1 base, leaving 5 bases between the germline ends. The germline gives CDR1 LGHNT, CDR2 FRNRAP. The CDR3 is 13 residues long. Looking up the rest from reference TRBV12-5 and TRBJ1-2 gives the full variable domain: DARVTQTPRHKVTEMGQEVTMRCQPILGHNTVFWYRQTMMQGLELLAYFRNRAPLDDSGMPKDRFSAEMPDATLATLKIQPSEPRDSAVYFCASGLPVNYGYTFGSGTRLTVV.